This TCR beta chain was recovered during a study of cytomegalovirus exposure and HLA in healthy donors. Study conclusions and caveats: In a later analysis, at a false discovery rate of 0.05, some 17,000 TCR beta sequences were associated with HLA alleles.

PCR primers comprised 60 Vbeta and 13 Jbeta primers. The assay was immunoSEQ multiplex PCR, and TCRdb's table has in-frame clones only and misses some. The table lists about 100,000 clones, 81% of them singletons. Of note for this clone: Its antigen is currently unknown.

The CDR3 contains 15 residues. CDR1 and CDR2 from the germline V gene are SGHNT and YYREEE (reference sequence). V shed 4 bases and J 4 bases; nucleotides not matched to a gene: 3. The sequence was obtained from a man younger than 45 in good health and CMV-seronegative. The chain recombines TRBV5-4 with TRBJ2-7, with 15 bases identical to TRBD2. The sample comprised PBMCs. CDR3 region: CASSRGLAGGYEQYF. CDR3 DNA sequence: TGTGCCAGCAGCCGGGGACTAGCGGGGGGTTACGAGCAGTACTTC.